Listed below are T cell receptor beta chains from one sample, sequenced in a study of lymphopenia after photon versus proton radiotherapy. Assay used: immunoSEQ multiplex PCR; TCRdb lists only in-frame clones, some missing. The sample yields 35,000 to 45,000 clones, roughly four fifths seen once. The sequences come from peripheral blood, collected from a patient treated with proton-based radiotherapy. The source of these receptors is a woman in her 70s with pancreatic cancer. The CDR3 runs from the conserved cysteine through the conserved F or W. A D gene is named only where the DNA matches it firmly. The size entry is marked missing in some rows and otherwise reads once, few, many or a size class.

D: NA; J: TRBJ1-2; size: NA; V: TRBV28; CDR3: CASMTRPETYGYTF; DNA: TGTGCCAGTATGACCCGACCAGAAACCTATGGCTACACCTTC
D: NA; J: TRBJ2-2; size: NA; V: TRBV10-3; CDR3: CAIKPGGERGTGELFF; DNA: TGTGCCATCAAACCAGGAGGCGAACGGGGCACCGGGGAGCTGTTTTTT
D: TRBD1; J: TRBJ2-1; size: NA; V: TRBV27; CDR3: CASLRQGGNEQFF; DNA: TGTGCCAGCCTTCGACAGGGTGGCAATGAGCAGTTCTTC
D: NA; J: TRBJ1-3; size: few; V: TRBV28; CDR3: CASSDYDSFSGNTIYF; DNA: TGTGCCAGCAGTGACTACGACAGCTTCTCTGGAAACACCATATATTTT
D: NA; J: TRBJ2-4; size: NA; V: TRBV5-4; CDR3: CASSLLNLGAKNIQYF; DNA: TGTGCCAGCAGCTTGTTAAACTTGGGCGCCAAAAACATTCAGTACTTC
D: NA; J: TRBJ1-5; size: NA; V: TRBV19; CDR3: CASKDSSNQPQHF; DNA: TGTGCCAGTAAGGACAGCAGCAATCAGCCCCAGCATTTT
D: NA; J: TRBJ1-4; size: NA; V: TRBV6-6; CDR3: CASSPGYEKLFF; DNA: TGTGCCAGCAGCCCAGGGTATGAAAAACTGTTTTTT
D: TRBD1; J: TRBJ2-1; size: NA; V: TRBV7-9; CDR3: CASSLVRGGTGNYNEQFF; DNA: TGTGCCAGCAGCTTAGTCCGAGGGGGGACAGGGAACTACAATGAGCAGTTCTTC
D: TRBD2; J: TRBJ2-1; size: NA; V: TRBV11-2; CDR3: CASSPRTSGSFSNEQQFF; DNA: TGTGCCAGCAGCCCGAGGACTAGCGGGAGCTTTTCCAATGAGCAGCAGTTCTTC
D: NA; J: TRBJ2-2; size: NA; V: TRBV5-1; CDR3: CASSLGSGELFF; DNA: TGCGCCAGCAGCTTGGGCTCCGGGGAGCTGTTTTTT
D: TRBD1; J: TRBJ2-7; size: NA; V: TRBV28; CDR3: CASSYAGTGGGYEQYF; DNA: TGTGCCAGCAGTTACGCCGGGACAGGAGGGGGCTACGAGCAGTACTTC
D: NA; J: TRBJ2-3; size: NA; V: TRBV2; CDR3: CASTRGLTDTQYF; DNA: TGTGCCAGCACTCGGGGTCTCACAGATACGCAGTATTTT
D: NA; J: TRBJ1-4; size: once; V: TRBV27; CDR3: CASSRYYPPTTNEKLFF; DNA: TGTGCCAGCAGTAGGTACTACCCACCTACAACTAATGAAAAACTGTTTTTT
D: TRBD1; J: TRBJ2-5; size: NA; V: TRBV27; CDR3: CASSLSRDRAQETQYF; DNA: TGTGCCAGCAGTTTATCCCGGGACAGGGCCCAAGAGACCCAGTACTTC
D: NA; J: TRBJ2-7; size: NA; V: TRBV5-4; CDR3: CASSLGGDRPYEQYF; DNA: TGTGCCAGCAGCTTGGGGGGTGACAGGCCCTACGAGCAGTACTTC
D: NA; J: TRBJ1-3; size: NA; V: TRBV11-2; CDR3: CASSPLTSGNTIYF; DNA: TGTGCCAGCAGCCCCCTTACCTCTGGAAACACCATATATTTT
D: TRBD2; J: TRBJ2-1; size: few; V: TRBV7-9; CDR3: CASSLTSGFQFF; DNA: TGTGCCAGCAGCTTGACTAGCGGGTTTCAGTTCTTC
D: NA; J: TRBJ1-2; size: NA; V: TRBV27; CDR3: CASKPQGQHYGYTF; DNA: TGTGCCAGCAAACCACAAGGGCAACACTATGGCTACACCTTC
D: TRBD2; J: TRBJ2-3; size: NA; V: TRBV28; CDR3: CASLAGSSTDTQYF; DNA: TGTGCCAGCCTAGCGGGGAGTAGCACAGATACGCAGTATTTT
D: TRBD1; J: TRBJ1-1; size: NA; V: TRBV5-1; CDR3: CASRSGQVNLAEAFF; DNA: TGCGCCAGCAGGTCGGGACAGGTTAACCTCGCTGAAGCTTTCTTT
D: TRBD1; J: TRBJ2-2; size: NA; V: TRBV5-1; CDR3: CASGTGTGNTGELFF; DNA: TGCGCCAGCGGAACCGGGACAGGGAACACCGGGGAGCTGTTTTTT
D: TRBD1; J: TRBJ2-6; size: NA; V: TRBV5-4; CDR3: CASSETTGFDSGANVLTF; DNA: TGTGCCAGCAGCGAAACGACAGGGTTTGATTCCGGGGCCAACGTCCTGACTTTC
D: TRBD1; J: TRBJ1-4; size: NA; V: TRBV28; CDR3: CASTWGTGVREKLFF; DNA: TGTGCCAGCACCTGGGGGACAGGGGTGCGGGAAAAACTGTTTTTT
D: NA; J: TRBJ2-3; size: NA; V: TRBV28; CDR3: CASKRSGPRIDTQYF; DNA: TGTGCCAGCAAAAGATCCGGACCAAGAATCGATACGCAGTATTTT
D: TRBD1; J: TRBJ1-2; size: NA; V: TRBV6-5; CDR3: CASSYRGRDFYGYTF; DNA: TGTGCCAGCAGTTACAGGGGGCGGGATTTCTATGGCTACACCTTC
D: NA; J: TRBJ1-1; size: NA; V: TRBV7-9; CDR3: CASSLAGGISNTEAFF; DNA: TGTGCCAGCAGCTTAGCGGGAGGGATATCGAACACTGAAGCTTTCTTT
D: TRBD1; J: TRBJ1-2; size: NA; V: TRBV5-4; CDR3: CASSPLWDRGRSGGYTF; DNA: TGTGCCAGCAGCCCCTTGTGGGACAGGGGGCGCAGTGGGGGCTACACCTTC
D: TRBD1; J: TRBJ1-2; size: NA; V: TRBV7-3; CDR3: CASSLISGGYGYTF; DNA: TGTGCCAGCAGCTTAATCTCAGGGGGCTATGGCTACACCTTC
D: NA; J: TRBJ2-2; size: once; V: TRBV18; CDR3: CASSPRVAQGNTGELFF; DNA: TGTGCCAGCTCACCCAGGGTGGCGCAAGGTAACACCGGGGAGCTGTTTTTT
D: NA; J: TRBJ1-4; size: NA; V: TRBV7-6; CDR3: CASSSGQYLANEKLFF; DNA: TGTGCCAGCAGCTCCGGACAGTACCTGGCTAATGAAAAACTGTTTTTT
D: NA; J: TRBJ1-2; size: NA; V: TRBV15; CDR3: CATQPGGNYGYTF; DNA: TGTGCCACCCAACCTGGGGGGAACTATGGCTACACCTTC
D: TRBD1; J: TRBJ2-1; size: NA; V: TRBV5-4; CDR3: CASSLKGARQYNEQFF; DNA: TGTGCCAGCAGCTTAAAGGGGGCGCGGCAATACAATGAGCAGTTCTTC
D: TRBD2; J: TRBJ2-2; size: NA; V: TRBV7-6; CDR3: CASSSRGLANTGELFF; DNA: TGTGCCAGCAGCTCCCGCGGACTAGCGAACACCGGGGAGCTGTTTTTT